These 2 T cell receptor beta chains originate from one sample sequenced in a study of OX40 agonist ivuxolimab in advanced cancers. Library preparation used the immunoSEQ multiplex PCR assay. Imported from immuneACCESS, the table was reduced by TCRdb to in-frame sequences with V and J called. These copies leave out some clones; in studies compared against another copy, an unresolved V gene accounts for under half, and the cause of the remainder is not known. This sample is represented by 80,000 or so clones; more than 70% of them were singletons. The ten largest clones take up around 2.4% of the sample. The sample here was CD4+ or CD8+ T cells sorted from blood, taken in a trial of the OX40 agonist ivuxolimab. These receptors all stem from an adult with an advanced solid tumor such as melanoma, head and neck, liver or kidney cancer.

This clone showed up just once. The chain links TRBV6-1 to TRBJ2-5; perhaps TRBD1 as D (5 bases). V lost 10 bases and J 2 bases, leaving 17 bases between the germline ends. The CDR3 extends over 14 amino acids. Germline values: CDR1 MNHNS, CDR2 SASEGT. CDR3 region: CATVQNRLQETQYF. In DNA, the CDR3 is TGTGCCACCGTCCAGAACAGGTTACAAGAGACCCAGTACTTC.

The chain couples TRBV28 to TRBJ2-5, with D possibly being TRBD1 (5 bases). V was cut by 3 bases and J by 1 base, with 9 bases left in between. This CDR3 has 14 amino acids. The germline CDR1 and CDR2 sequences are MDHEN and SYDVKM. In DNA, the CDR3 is TGTGCCAGCAGTTTCGACAGACTCCAAGAGACCCAGTACTTC. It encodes CASSFDRLQETQYF.